This T cell receptor beta chain was found in a study of Graves' ophthalmopathy and Graves' hyperthyroidism. Study as a whole: Hyperthyroidism qualified as stable when ophthalmopathy did not develop within 18 months of follow-up.

This clonotype came up many times. Certain patients, namely those with other autoimmune diseases, uncontrolled infections, pregnancy or lactation, were excluded. RNA transcripts were the source from which TCR beta CDR3 regions were amplified. HTBI-primed first-round RT-PCR preceded second-round multiplex PCR. TCRdb passed the multiplex PCR reads through MiXCR, listing each CDR3 protein once. The table has over a million distinct CDR3 sequences, less than 45% seen once. The receptor was isolated from an adult man with Graves' hyperthyroidism. Sample: peripheral blood or thyroid tissue (not recorded which).

The CDR3 here is CASSLVPVQQETQYF. CDR3 coding DNA: TGTGCCAGCAGCTTAGTCCCGGTTCAGCAAGAGACCCAGTACTTC. The V and J genes are TRBV7-2 and TRBJ2-5, with no clear D. CDR1 SGHTA and CDR2 FQGNSA come from the germline V gene. The V gene lost 1 base and the J gene lost 2 bases, with 11 bases spanning the gap. This CDR3 is built from 15 residues.